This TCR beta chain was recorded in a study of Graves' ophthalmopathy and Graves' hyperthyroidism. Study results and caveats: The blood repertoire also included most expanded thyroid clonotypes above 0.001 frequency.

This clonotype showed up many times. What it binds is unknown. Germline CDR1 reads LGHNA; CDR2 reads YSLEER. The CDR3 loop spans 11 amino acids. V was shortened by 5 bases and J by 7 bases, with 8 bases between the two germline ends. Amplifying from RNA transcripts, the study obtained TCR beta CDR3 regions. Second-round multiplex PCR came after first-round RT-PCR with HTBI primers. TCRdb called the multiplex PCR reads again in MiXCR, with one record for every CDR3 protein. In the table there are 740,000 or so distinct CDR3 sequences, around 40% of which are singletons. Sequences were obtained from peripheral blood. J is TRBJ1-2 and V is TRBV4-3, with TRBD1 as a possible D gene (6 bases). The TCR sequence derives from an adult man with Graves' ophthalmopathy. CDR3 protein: CASSNRAGYTF. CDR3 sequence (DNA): TGCGCCAGCAGCAACAGGGCTGGCTACACCTTC.